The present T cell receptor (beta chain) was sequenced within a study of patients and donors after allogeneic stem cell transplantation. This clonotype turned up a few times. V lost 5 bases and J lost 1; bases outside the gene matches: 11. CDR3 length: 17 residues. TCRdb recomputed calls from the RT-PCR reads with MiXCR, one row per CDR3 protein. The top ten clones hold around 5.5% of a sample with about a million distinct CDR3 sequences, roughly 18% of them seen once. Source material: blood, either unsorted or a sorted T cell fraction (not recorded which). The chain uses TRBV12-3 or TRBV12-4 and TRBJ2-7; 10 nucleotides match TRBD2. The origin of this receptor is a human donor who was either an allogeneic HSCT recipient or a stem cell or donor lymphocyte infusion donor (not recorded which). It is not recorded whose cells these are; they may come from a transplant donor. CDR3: CASSPIFGTSASYEQYF. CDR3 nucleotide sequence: TGTGCCAGCAGTCCAATATTTGGGACTAGCGCTTCCTACGAGCAGTACTTC.